This is a list of T cell receptor beta chains from one sample in a study of cytomegalovirus exposure and HLA in healthy donors. Sequenced by immunoSEQ multiplex PCR; TCRdb stores in-frame clones only, minus some. The table includes fewer than 250,000 clones, approximately 88% detected once. Sequences were obtained from PBMCs. Every receptor here comes from a woman younger than 45 in good health and CMV-seropositive. The CDR3 runs from the conserved cysteine through the conserved F or W. D genes are given only for firm matches. Clone sizes are given selectively: once, few, many, or a class where the clone is expanded.

size	D	V	J	DNA	CDR3
NA	NA	TRBV5-4	TRBJ2-7	TGTGCCAGCAGCTTGTCGGCGGGAAGCTCCTACGAGCAGTACTTC	CASSLSAGSSYEQYF
NA	TRBD1	TRBV6-1	TRBJ2-7	TGTGCCAGCAGCATGGGACAGGGGTACGAGCAGTACTTC	CASSMGQGYEQYF
few	NA	TRBV9	TRBJ1-4	TGTGCCAGCAGCGGTAGGGGATCGGAGGCTAATGAAAAACTGTTTTTT	CASSGRGSEANEKLFF
NA	NA	TRBV2	TRBJ1-2	TGTGCCTCACTAAAGGGGGGTCCTCACTATGGCTACACCTTC	CASLKGGPHYGYTF
NA	NA	TRBV27	TRBJ1-1	TGTGCCAGCAGTCCCAAGGCGGGGGTGAACACTGAAGCTTTCTTT	CASSPKAGVNTEAFF
NA	NA	TRBV5-1	TRBJ2-2	TGCGCCAGCAGCTCCGACACCAACACCGGGGAGCTGTTTTTT	CASSSDTNTGELFF
few	NA	TRBV6-5	TRBJ1-2	TGTGCCAGCACCCGAGGAGAGGGCTACACCTTC	CASTRGEGYTF
NA	TRBD2	TRBV4-3	TRBJ2-2	TGCGCCAGCAGCCAAGTAGGACTAGCGCCCACCGGGGAGCTGTTTTTT	CASSQVGLAPTGELFF
NA	NA	TRBV29-1	TRBJ2-1	TGCAGCGTTCAAGGGGCAGGGAGACTTTCCTACAATGAGCAGTTCTTC	CSVQGAGRLSYNEQFF
NA	NA	TRBV11-2	TRBJ2-1	TGTGCCAGCCGGGCCCCTACCTTGGATGAGCAGTTCTTC	CASRAPTLDEQFF
few	NA	TRBV30	TRBJ1-3	TGTGCCTGGAGCGCAGGGGACTCTGGAAACACCATATATTTT	CAWSAGDSGNTIYF
NA	TRBD1	TRBV27	TRBJ1-2	TGTGCCAGCAAATACAGGGGTGGCTACACCTTC	CASKYRGGYTF
NA	TRBD1	TRBV11-3	TRBJ2-7	TGTGCCAGCAGCGTAGACAGGGGGCTTGGGTACGAGCAGTACTTC	CASSVDRGLGYEQYF
NA	NA	TRBV27	TRBJ1-1	TGTGCCAGCAGTTTATCCACCCTGTTGAACACTGAAGCTTTCTTT	CASSLSTLLNTEAFF
NA	TRBD1	TRBV7-8	TRBJ1-3	TGTGCCAGCAGCCGGCCGGACAGGCGAAACACCATATATTTT	CASSRPDRRNTIYF
NA	NA	TRBV27	TRBJ1-2	TGTGCCAGCAGTCCGGTTGCCGGCAGGGATTATGGCTACACCTTC	CASSPVAGRDYGYTF
NA	NA	TRBV30	TRBJ1-1	TGTGCCTGGAGTGTCCTGCAGGGGAGCACTGAAGCTTTCTTT	CAWSVLQGSTEAFF
NA	TRBD1	TRBV27	TRBJ1-5	TGTGCCAGCAGGGCGGGGGACAGGGTGAATCAGCCCCAGCATTTT	CASRAGDRVNQPQHF
NA	TRBD1	TRBV6-5	TRBJ2-7	TGTGCCAGCAAGGGACAGGGGGCCTACGAGCAGTACTTC	CASKGQGAYEQYF
NA	TRBD1	TRBV12-5	TRBJ2-2	TGTGCTAGTGGTTTGGTACTAGGGACAGAGAACACCGGGGAGCTGTTTTTT	CASGLVLGTENTGELFF
NA	NA	TRBV27	TRBJ2-7	TGTGCCAGCAGTTTGTCAGAGACCTACGAGCAGTACTTC	CASSLSETYEQYF
few	TRBD1	TRBV27	TRBJ2-2	TGTGCCAGCAGACTTCGGACAGGGGTGAACACCGGGGAGCTGTTTTTT	CASRLRTGVNTGELFF
NA	NA	TRBV28	TRBJ2-7	TGTGCCAGCAGTTTATACACCTTCTCCTACGAGCAGTACTTC	CASSLYTFSYEQYF
NA	NA	TRBV10-3	TRBJ2-7	TGTGCCATCAGTGAGTCGGCAGACTACGAGCAGTACTTC	CAISESADYEQYF
NA	NA	TRBV7-6	TRBJ2-3	TGTGCCAGCAGCTTTAGCGGAGGCACAGATACGCAGTATTTT	CASSFSGGTDTQYF
NA	TRBD2	TRBV9	TRBJ2-1	TGTGCCAGCAACCGATTCGGAGGGAGGGCCTCTGAGCAGTTCTTC	CASNRFGGRASEQFF
once	NA	TRBV9	TRBJ2-5	TGTGCCAGCAGCGTAGAGGGTCAGAGCCAAGAGACCCAGTACTTC	CASSVEGQSQETQYF
NA	NA	TRBV4-1	TRBJ2-7	TGCGCCAGCAGCCAAGTCGTTTTCCGGGACAACTACGAGCAGTACTTC	CASSQVVFRDNYEQYF
NA	NA	TRBV10-1	TRBJ2-1	TGCGCCAGCAGTTCCGGGACCTCAGCCTACAATGAGCAGTTCTTC	CASSSGTSAYNEQFF
once	TRBD2	TRBV7-3	TRBJ2-3	TGTGCCAGCAGCTCGTCTTATAGGACTAGCGGGAACACAGATACGCAGTATTTT	CASSSSYRTSGNTDTQYF
NA	NA	TRBV6-5	TRBJ1-1	TGTGCCAGCAGGACGGGGACCGGGCTCACTGAAGCTTTCTTT	CASRTGTGLTEAFF
NA	NA	TRBV11-2	TRBJ2-5	TGTGCCAGCAGCCCCGGGGACCAAGAGACCCAGTACTTC	CASSPGDQETQYF
once	NA	TRBV7-8	TRBJ2-7	TGTGCCAGCAGGTTAGACAGCAGCTACGAGCAGTACTTC	CASRLDSSYEQYF
NA	NA	TRBV12-5	TRBJ2-7	TGTGCTAGTGTAGGAGGGAGCGAGCAGTACTTC	CASVGGSEQYF
NA	NA	TRBV27	TRBJ2-3	TGTGCCAGCAGTGCCGGGGGACCAGATACGCAGTATTTT	CASSAGGPDTQYF
NA	NA	TRBV27	TRBJ1-2	TGTGCCAGCAGTGTAGGTGGAGGGACGCTATATGGCTACACCTTC	CASSVGGGTLYGYTF
once	TRBD2	TRBV5-1	TRBJ2-4	TGCGCCAGCAGCTTCGGACTAGCGGGAGGTAGGGCCAAAAACATTCAGTACTTC	CASSFGLAGGRAKNIQYF
NA	NA	TRBV4-1	TRBJ1-4	TGCGCCAGCAGCCAAGAATGGGGCCAGGGGAATGAAAAACTGTTTTTT	CASSQEWGQGNEKLFF
NA	NA	TRBV9	TRBJ1-4	TGTGCCAGCAGCGTAGAGGGGGGTGAAAAACTGTTTTTT	CASSVEGGEKLFF
NA	NA	TRBV30	TRBJ1-2	TGTGCCTGGAGTCGGGGGGAAACAAACTATGGCTACACCTTC	CAWSRGETNYGYTF
NA	TRBD1	TRBV30	TRBJ1-4	TGTGCCTGCCAAAGGGCACACACAGGGGGCGCAGGGAATGAAAAACTGTTTTTT	CACQRAHTGGAGNEKLFF
NA	TRBD1	TRBV2	TRBJ1-1	TGTGCCAGCAGTGAGGAAGGGGGCGTGGTACACACTGAAGCTTTCTTT	CASSEEGGVVHTEAFF
NA	TRBD2	TRBV30	TRBJ2-1	TGTGCCTGGAGACCACCACTAGCGGGACCTAACAATGAGCAGTTCTTC	CAWRPPLAGPNNEQFF
NA	NA	TRBV6-5	TRBJ1-3	TGTGCCAGCAGTTACTTCTCGGAAAACGGAAACACCATATATTTT	CASSYFSENGNTIYF
NA	NA	TRBV6-6	TRBJ1-1	TGTGCCCCAACGGGGCTTGCTGAAGCTTTCTTT	CAPTGLAEAFF
few	NA	TRBV28	TRBJ2-2	TGTGCCAGCAGTGTGACCGGGGAGCTGTTTTTT	CASSVTGELFF
NA	NA	TRBV27	TRBJ2-1	TGTGCCAGCAGCCAGTCGCGGGGTGCCGACAATGAGCAGTTCTTC	CASSQSRGADNEQFF
NA	NA	TRBV7-9	TRBJ1-1	TGTGCCAGCAGGGAGAGTACTGAAGCTTTCTTT	CASRESTEAFF
NA	TRBD1	TRBV7-8	TRBJ1-1	TGTGCCAGCAGCCCCAGGGACAGTCGAATGAACACTGAAGCTTTCTTT	CASSPRDSRMNTEAFF